A selection of T cell receptor beta chains follows, all from one sample in a study of T cell repertoires in cytomegalovirus infection. MiXCR was run by TCRdb on the reads, yielding one entry per CDR3 protein. The sample includes approximately 750,000 distinct CDR3 sequences, roughly a third of them seen just once. Sequences were obtained from PBMCs. These receptors were collected from a human donor in good health (CMV status not recorded). Some clones in this sample may be carry-over from other donors' samples. Both conserved end residues are part of each CDR3. Each record gives: V gene, J gene, CDR3 protein.

>TRBV25-1|TRBJ2-3
CASSEGTSSYTDTQYF
>TRBV27|TRBJ2-7
CASSPWTSGTSSEQYF
>TRBV7-9|TRBJ1-2
CASSLVWRSYGYTF
>TRBV6-1|TRBJ2-7
CASREKTGTLYEQYF
>TRBV6-6|TRBJ1-1
CASSYTSGGTEAFF
>TRBV28|TRBJ1-3
CASRVPGAGNTIYF
>TRBV10-3|TRBJ1-2
CATNAGTNYGYTF
>TRBV2|TRBJ2-5
CASSEYRLPYGETQYF
>TRBV28|TRBJ2-1
CASSLWGDEQFF
>TRBV7-9|TRBJ1-2
CASSLAGGGSGYGYTF
>TRBV2|TRBJ2-7
CASTTTIAGVSYEQYF
>TRBV20-1|TRBJ1-1
CSARSWVLNTEAFF
>TRBV20-1|TRBJ2-1
CSATKHSYNEQFF
>TRBV12-3/TRBV12-4|TRBJ1-1
CASSLHRMNTEAFF
>TRBV7-9|TRBJ2-5
CASSFMARETQYF
>TRBV30|TRBJ1-6
CAWRNSYNSPLHF